This passage covers 17 T cell receptor beta chains from one sample sequenced in a study of blood T cells in healthy people across ages. A second 7 to 11 cycle PCR used barcoded and J-beta primers. MiXCR, run by TCRdb on the 5' RACE reads, gives a single entry per CDR3 protein. The sample lists more than 650,000 distinct CDR3 sequences, about 55% occurring once. Specimen: blood. The receptor source for this set is a man older than 75 in good health.

This clonotype was picked up one time. The rearrangement links TRBV5-1 to TRBJ1-2; no clear D gene. V was shortened by 0 bases and J by 0 bases, with 9 bases between the two germline ends. CDR3 length: 15 amino acids. Germline CDR1 and CDR2: SGHRS and YFSETQ. This chain's CDR3 is CASSLGGSPNYGYTF. CDR3 bases: TGCGCCAGCAGCTTGGGTGGCAGCCCTAACTATGGCTACACCTTC. The full variable domain, completed using reference TRBV5-1 and TRBJ1-2, is KAGVTQTPRYLIKTRGQQVTLSCSPISGHRSVSWYQQTPGQGLQFLFEYFSETQRNKGNFPGRFSGRQFSNSRSEMNVSTLELGDSALYLCASSLGGSPNYGYTFGSGTRLTVV.

This chain links TRBV2 with TRBJ2-2; 9 bases map to TRBD1. Losses at the gene ends were 5 bases for V and 4 bases for J; bases not matched to a gene: 5. The germline CDR1 and CDR2 sequences are SNHLY and FYNNEI. The CDR3 runs to 15 residues. The CDR3 loop reads CASSMDRGSTGELFF. The CDR3 region has the DNA TGTGCCAGCAGTATGGACAGGGGTAGCACCGGGGAGCTGTTTTTT.

The CDR3 DNA follows: TGTGCCAGCAGCGTAGTGCCCGGGGGGAGCTATGGCTACACCTTC. Protein sequence: CASSVVPGGSYGYTF. The chain joins TRBV9 to TRBJ1-2, with a weak D call TRBD1 (5 bases). CDR3 length: 15 residues. Trimming took 0 bases from V and 4 from J, leaving 13 bases between them. The V gene's germline CDR1 is SGDLS and CDR2 YYNGEE.

This clonotype was seen more than once but under ten times. The chain is built from TRBV4-2 and TRBJ2-5; the D gene is possibly TRBD2 (5 bases). V shed 0 bases and J shed 2 bases, with 10 bases lying between them. The CDR3 extends over 15 amino acids. CDR1 and CDR2 (germline): LGHNA, YNFKEQ. The CDR3 nucleotides are TGTGCCAGCAGCCAAGAGACCGGGGTTCAAGAGACCCAGTACTTC. As protein: CASSQETGVQETQYF.

This clonotype has just a few counts. The CDR3 sequence is CSVDGTSGRAPETQYF. In DNA, the CDR3 is TGCAGCGTTGATGGGACTAGCGGGAGGGCCCCGGAGACCCAGTACTTC. The chain uses TRBV29-1 and TRBJ2-5; 16 nucleotides align to TRBD2. Germline assignment: CDR1 SQVTM and CDR2 ANQGSEA. The CDR3 is 16 residues long. With 3 bases clipped from V and 5 bases from J, the junction kept 6 bases outside the gene matches. Full variable domain (outside the CDR3, taken from reference TRBV29-1 and TRBJ2-5): SAVISQKPSRDICQRGTSLTIQCQVDSQVTMMFWYRQQPGQSLTLIATANQGSEATYESGFVIDKFPISRPNLTFSTLTVSNMSPEDSSIYLCSVDGTSGRAPETQYFGPGTRLLVL.

This clonotype was counted only a few times. V is TRBV29-1 and J is TRBJ2-1, with 14 bases fitting TRBD2. Looked up from germline, CDR1 is SQVTM and CDR2 is ANQGSEA. V dropped 6 bases and J dropped 10; count of bases not matched to a gene: 8. There are 14 residues in the CDR3. The DNA of the CDR3 is TGCAGCGTAGGACTAGCGGGAGGCGCGGGGGAGCAGTTCTTC. Translation: CSVGLAGGAGEQFF.

The genes are TRBV12-3 or TRBV12-4 and TRBJ1-4; D might be TRBD1 (5 bases). This CDR3 has 15 residues. Trimming cost V 5 bases and J 10 bases, with 20 bases left between them. CDR3 bases: TGTGCCAGCAGTCCGCACGTCCAGGGCGCGAGAAAACTGTTTTTT. Translation: CASSPHVQGARKLFF.

This clonotype has a single count. The rearrangement uses TRBV5-1 and TRBJ2-7; 9 nucleotides match TRBD2. The CDR3 is made up of 16 amino acids. Germline CDR1 SGHRS, CDR2 YFSETQ. The junction had 6 bases not matched to a gene; V was cut back by 0 bases and J by 2 bases. CDR3 nucleotides: TGCGCCAGCAGCTTGGGTGGAGCGGGAGGAGCCTACGAGCAGTACTTC. It translates to CASSLGGAGGAYEQYF.

V usage is TRBV2 and J usage is TRBJ2-1; a possible D gene is TRBD2 (6 bases). V was clipped by 6 bases and J by 7 bases, with 10 bases between them. CDR1 is SNHLY and CDR2 is FYNNEI in the germline V gene. This CDR3 is 12 amino acids long. CDR3 coding DNA: TGTGCCAGCAGCGGGACTGTTAATGAGCAGTTCTTC. Protein: CASSGTVNEQFF.

This clonotype has only a few counts. This rearrangement joins TRBV10-3 to TRBJ2-1; a weak D match, TRBD1 (6 bases). This CDR3 has 12 amino acids. The V gene lost 6 bases and the J gene lost 7 bases, with 10 bases spanning the gap. CDR1 and CDR2 from the germline V gene are ENHRY and SYGVKD. The chain's CDR3 is CAISDRSNEQFF. In nucleotides, the CDR3 is TGTGCCATCAGCGACAGGAGTAATGAGCAGTTCTTC.

A remark on this clonotype: Its ends do not fully match the called genes, so a read error is possible. V gene TRBV29-1 combines with J gene TRBJ1-2; D is uncertain. The CDR3 runs to 15 residues. The germline V gene encodes CDR1 SQVTM and CDR2 ANQGSEA. The CDR3 coding sequence is TGCGGCGTTGAAGGTCTCCCGACGGGTAACTATGGCTACACCTTC. It yields the protein CGVEGLPTGNYGYTF.

J is TRBJ2-4 and V is TRBV2, with D possibly being TRBD2 (6 bases). The CDR3 spans 12 residues. Germline V gene data show CDR1 as SNHLY and CDR2 as FYNNEI. V was pared by 6 bases and J by 8 bases, with 11 bases between. The CDR3 spells CASSATGDIQYF. CDR3 DNA: TGTGCCAGCAGCGCCACGGGGGACATTCAGTACTTC.

This clonotype is a singleton in its sample. This rearrangement joins TRBV2 to TRBJ2-6, with D possibly matching TRBD2 (7 bases). V lost 10 bases to trimming and J lost 4 bases, with 17 bases between them. The CDR3 totals 15 residues. Per the germline V gene, CDR1 is SNHLY and CDR2 is FYNNEI. The CDR3 DNA follows: TGTGCCACGTACGAGGGGGGGCCCGGGGCCAACGTCCTGACTTTC. It translates to CATYEGGPGANVLTF.

This clonotype was detected only a few times. The J gene is TRBJ1-2, the V gene TRBV9; possible D gene TRBD1, 5 bases. Germline V gene sequence: CDR1 SGDLS, CDR2 YYNGEE. V was pared by 3 bases and J by 4 bases, with 16 bases between. The CDR3 is 15 amino acids. The CDR3 region is CASSASPQGPYGYTF. In nucleotides, the CDR3 is TGTGCCAGCAGCGCCAGTCCCCAGGGACCCTATGGCTACACCTTC.

The gene calls are TRBV20-1 and TRBJ2-5; a weak D match, TRBD2 (6 bases). Looked up from germline, CDR1 is DFQATT and CDR2 is SNEGSKA (reference sequence). Trimming cost V 4 bases and J 1 base, with 13 bases left between them. This CDR3 region has 14 residues. CDR3: CSATLVGGQETQYF. For the CDR3, the DNA is TGCAGTGCTACCCTGGTGGGGGGCCAAGAGACCCAGTACTTC.

V gene TRBV10-3 combines with J gene TRBJ1-5, with D possibly matching TRBD1 (5 bases). V was trimmed by 3 bases and J by 7 bases, leaving 16 bases between them. Per the germline V gene, CDR1 is ENHRY and CDR2 is SYGVKD. The CDR3 runs to 15 residues. In DNA, the CDR3 is TGTGCCATCAGTGAATCAGGCCAGGGATCCCAGCCCCAGCATTTT. This encodes CAISESGQGSQPQHF.

V gene TRBV5-1 combines with J gene TRBJ1-2; D is possibly TRBD1 (5 bases). Looked up from germline, CDR1 is SGHRS and CDR2 is YFSETQ. Between the trimmed V and J ends, which lost 0 bases and 3 bases, there was a span of 9 bases. The CDR3 runs 14 residues. DNA for the CDR3: TGCGCCAGCAGCTTGGATGGAGGGGACTATGGCTACACCTTC. Protein sequence: CASSLDGGDYGYTF.